This paragraph reports one T cell receptor (beta chain). Assay: immunoSEQ multiplex PCR; the TCRdb copy retains only in-frame clones and omits some. The sample shows about 140,000 clones, 65% to 85% of them seen only once. The sample is drawn from a study of blood T cell repertoires in COVID-19. The CDR3 is 14 residues long. The V gene lost 3 bases and the J gene lost 3 bases, with 9 bases spanning the gap. Germline CDR1 SGHDN, CDR2 FVKESK. The V and J genes are TRBV14 and TRBJ2-1; D is possibly TRBD1 (6 bases). This TCR derives from an older woman with acute or convalescent COVID-19. The sample comprised peripheral blood. CDR3 DNA sequence: TGTGCCAGCAGCCACAGGGGAGTCTACAATGAGCAGTTCTTC. Translating gives CASSHRGVYNEQFF. The entire variable domain, with the rest obtained from reference TRBV14 and TRBJ2-1, is as follows: EAGVTQFPSHSVIEKGQTVTLRCDPISGHDNLYWYRRVMGKEIKFLLHFVKESKQDESGMPNNRFLAERTGGTYSTLKVQPAELEDSGVYFCASSHRGVYNEQFFGPGTRLTVL.